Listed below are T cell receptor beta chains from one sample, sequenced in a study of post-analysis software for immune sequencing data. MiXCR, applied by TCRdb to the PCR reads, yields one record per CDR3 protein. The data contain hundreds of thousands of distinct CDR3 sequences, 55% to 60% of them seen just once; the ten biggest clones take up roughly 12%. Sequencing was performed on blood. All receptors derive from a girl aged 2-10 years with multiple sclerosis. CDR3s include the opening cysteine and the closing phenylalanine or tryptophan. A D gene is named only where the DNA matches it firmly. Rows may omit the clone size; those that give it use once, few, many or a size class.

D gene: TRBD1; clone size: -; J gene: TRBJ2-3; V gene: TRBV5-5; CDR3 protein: CASSPGQGFDTQYF; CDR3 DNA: TGTGCCAGCAGCCCGGGACAGGGGTTCGATACGCAGTATTTT
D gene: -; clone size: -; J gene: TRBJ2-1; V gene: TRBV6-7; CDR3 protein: CASVPGPAYNEQFF; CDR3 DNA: TGTGCCAGCGTCCCGGGACCCGCCTACAATGAGCAGTTCTTC
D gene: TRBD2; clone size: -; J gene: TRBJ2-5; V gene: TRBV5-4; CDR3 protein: CASSSDMAGEHQETQYF; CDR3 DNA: TGTGCCAGCAGCTCCGATATGGCGGGGGAACACCAAGAGACCCAGTACTTC
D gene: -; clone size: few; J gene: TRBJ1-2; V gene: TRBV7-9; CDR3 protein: CASSLEGGGNYGYTF; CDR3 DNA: TGTGCCAGCAGCTTAGAGGGGGGAGGAAACTATGGCTACACCTTC
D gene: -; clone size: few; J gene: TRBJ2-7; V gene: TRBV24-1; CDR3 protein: CATGTGDLGEQYF; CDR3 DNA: TGTGCCACCGGGACCGGGGACCTAGGCGAGCAGTACTTC
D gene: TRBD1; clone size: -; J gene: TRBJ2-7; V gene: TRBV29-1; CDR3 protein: CSVRMTGTHEQYF; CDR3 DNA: TGCAGCGTAAGGATGACAGGGACCCACGAGCAGTACTTC
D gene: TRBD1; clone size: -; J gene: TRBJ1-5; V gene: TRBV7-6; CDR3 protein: CASSEAGTAAQPQHF; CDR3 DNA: TGTGCCAGCAGCGAAGCTGGGACAGCGGCTCAGCCCCAGCATTTT
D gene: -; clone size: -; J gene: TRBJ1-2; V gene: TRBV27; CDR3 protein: CASSLGGLNAYGYTF; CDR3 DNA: TGTGCCAGCAGTTTGGGGGGGTTGAACGCTTATGGCTACACCTTC
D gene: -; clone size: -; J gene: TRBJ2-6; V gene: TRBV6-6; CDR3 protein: CASQGGGSSGANVLTF; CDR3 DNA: TGTGCCAGCCAGGGGGGCGGAAGCTCTGGGGCCAACGTCCTGACTTTC
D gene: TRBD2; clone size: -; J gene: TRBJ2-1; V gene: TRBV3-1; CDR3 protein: CVSSQDSSGYNEQFF; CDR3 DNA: TGTGTCAGCAGCCAAGATTCTAGCGGCTACAATGAGCAGTTCTTC
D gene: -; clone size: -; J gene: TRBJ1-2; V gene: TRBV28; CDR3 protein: CATLTSNRALNYGYTF; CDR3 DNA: TGTGCCACCCTAACATCCAACAGGGCCCTTAACTATGGCTACACCTTC
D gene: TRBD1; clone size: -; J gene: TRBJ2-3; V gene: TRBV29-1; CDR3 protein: CSVGGTGGDTQYF; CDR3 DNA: TGCAGCGTTGGTGGGACAGGGGGAGATACGCAGTATTTT
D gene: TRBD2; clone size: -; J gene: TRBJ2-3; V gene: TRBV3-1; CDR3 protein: CASSQGLAGGADTQYF; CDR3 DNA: TGTGCCAGCAGCCAAGGATTAGCGGGGGGCGCAGATACGCAGTATTTT
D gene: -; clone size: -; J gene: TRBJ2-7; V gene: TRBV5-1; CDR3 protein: CASSLADRTYEQYF; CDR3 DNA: TGCGCCAGCAGCTTAGCTGACAGGACCTACGAGCAGTACTTC
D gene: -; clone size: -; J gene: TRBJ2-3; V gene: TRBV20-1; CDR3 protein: CSARAGPDTQYF; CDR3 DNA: TGCAGTGCTAGGGCAGGGCCAGATACGCAGTATTTT
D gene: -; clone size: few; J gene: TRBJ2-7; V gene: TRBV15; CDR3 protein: CATSRDFVSGTYEQYF; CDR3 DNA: TGTGCCACCAGCAGAGATTTTGTGTCAGGTACCTACGAGCAGTACTTC
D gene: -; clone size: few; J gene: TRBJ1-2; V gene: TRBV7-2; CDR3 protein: CASSLKASNYGYTF; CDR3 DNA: TGTGCCAGCAGCTTAAAGGCCAGCAACTATGGCTACACCTTC
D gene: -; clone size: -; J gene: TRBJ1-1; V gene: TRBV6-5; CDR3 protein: CASSLQGPINTEAFF; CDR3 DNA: TGTGCCAGCAGTCTCCAGGGACCGATAAACACTGAAGCTTTCTTT
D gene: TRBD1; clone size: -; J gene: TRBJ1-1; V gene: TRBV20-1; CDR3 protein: CSANRDRRTEAFF; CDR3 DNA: TGCAGTGCTAACCGGGACAGGAGGACTGAAGCTTTCTTT
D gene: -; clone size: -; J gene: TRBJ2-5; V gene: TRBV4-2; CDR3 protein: CASSQDGQEQETQYF; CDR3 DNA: TGTGCCAGCAGCCAAGACGGGCAGGAACAAGAGACCCAGTACTTC
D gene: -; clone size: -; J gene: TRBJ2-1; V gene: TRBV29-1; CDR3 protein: CSVENGKVGNEQFF; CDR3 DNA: TGCAGCGTTGAGAACGGGAAGGTTGGTAATGAGCAGTTCTTC
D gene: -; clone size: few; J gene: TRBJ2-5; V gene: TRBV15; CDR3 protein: CATSRDVGDPYQETQYF; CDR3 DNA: TGTGCCACCAGCAGAGATGTAGGGGACCCATACCAAGAGACCCAGTACTTC
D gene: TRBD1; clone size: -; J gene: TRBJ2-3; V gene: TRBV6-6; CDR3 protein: CASTMTGIDTQYF; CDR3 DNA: TGTGCCAGCACCATGACAGGGATCGATACGCAGTATTTT
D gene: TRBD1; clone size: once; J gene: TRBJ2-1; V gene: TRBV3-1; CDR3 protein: CASSHTAGTGANEQFF; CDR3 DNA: TGTGCCAGCAGCCACACTGCCGGGACAGGGGCAAATGAGCAGTTCTTC
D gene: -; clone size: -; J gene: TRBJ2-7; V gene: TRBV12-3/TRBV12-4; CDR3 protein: CASSLGLLQGHEQYF; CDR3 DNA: TGTGCCAGCAGTTTGGGCCTCCTACAGGGACACGAGCAGTACTTC
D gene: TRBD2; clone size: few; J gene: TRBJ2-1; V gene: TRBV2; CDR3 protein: CASSLAGVPYNEQFF; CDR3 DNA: TGTGCCAGCAGTTTAGCGGGAGTACCCTACAATGAGCAGTTCTTC
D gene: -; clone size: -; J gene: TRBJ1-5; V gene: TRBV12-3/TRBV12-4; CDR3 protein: CASSLGTPNNQPQHF; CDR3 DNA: TGTGCCAGCAGTTTGGGGACACCCAACAATCAGCCCCAGCATTTT
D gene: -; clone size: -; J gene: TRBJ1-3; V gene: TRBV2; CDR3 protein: CASSDGSLAGNTIYF; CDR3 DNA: TGTGCCAGCAGTGATGGGTCCCTGGCTGGAAACACCATATATTTT
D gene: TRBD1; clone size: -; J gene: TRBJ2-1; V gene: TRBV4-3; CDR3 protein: CASSQIGTGTNEQFF; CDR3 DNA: TGCGCCAGCAGCCAAATCGGGACAGGCACGAATGAGCAGTTCTTC